This T cell receptor (beta chain) was obtained from a study of T cells in narcolepsy. General study points: Same-patient CSF and blood CD4+ T cell clonotypes included HCRT-specific and TRIB2-specific autoreactive ones. Autoreactive clone sequences were missing from some blood memory CD4+ repertoires. Autoreactive clonotypes reportedly recurred in blood of same and different patients, not controls.

Here immunoSEQ multiplex PCR was the method, and the copy in TCRdb shows in-frame clones only, minus some. The sample lists over 25,000 clones, approximately 78% occurring once. The CDR3 runs to 14 residues. Per the germline V gene, CDR1 is SGHVS and CDR2 is FQNEAQ. Trimming left V 5 bases short and J 8 bases short, with 17 bases between. To note about this clone: The antigen is undetermined.

The clonotype was recovered from a human donor with narcolepsy. The chain combines TRBV7-8 with TRBJ2-3; no clear D gene. The sample was CD45RA- memory CD4+ T cells from PBMCs. The CDR3 here is CASSQGRLPGTQYF. CDR3 nucleotide sequence: TGTGCCAGCAGCCAAGGGCGTCTACCTGGTACGCAGTATTTT.